What follows are 25 T cell receptor beta chains derived from one specimen sequenced in a study of cytomegalovirus exposure and HLA in healthy donors. Primers for the PCR totalled 60 Vbeta and 13 Jbeta. Using immunoSEQ multiplex PCR, the repertoire was profiled, and TCRdb retains in-frame clones only, with some absent. The sample records roughly 93,000 clones, about 82% being singletons. The source material was PBMCs. These receptors all come from a man aged 30 to 45 in good health and CMV-seronegative.

V usage is TRBV6-5 and J usage is TRBJ1-1; TRBD1 might be the D (5 bases). CDR1 MNHEY and CDR2 SVGAGI come from the germline V gene. This CDR3 spans 15 amino acids. The ends were cut back, 5 bases at V and 0 bases at J, with 13 bases in the middle. CDR3 bases: TGTGCCAGCAGTAAGCGACAGCATTTGAACACTGAAGCTTTCTTT. Its translation is CASSKRQHLNTEAFF.

This clone was recorded a few times. This chain links TRBV7-2 with TRBJ1-6, with 8 bases matching TRBD1. The CDR3 is made up of 13 amino acids. Germline V CDR1 and CDR2: SGHTA, FQGNSA. J gave up 10 bases and V 7 bases, and 6 bases lay outside the gene matches. In DNA form, the CDR3 reads TGTGCCAGCATATACAGGGGGGGGTCACCCCTCCACTTT. Encoded protein: CASIYRGGSPLHF. The variable domain in full, with the rest retrieved from reference TRBV7-2 and TRBJ1-6, is GAGVSQSPSNKVTEKGKDVELRCDPISGHTALYWYRQSLGQGLEFLIYFQGNSAPDKSGLPSDRFSAERTGGSVSTLTIQRTQQEDSAVYLCASIYRGGSPLHFGNGTRLTVT.

V is TRBV29-1 and J is TRBJ2-7; 9 bases fit TRBD1. V lost 6 bases, J lost 2 bases, and 8 bases stayed unmatched. Germline V gene lookup returns CDR1 SQVTM and CDR2 ANQGSEA. The CDR3 length is 14 residues. DNA of the CDR3: TGCAGCGTCAATACTCGACAGGGGGCCTACGAGCAGTACTTC. This encodes CSVNTRQGAYEQYF.

This clone occurred a few times. This chain joins TRBV7-9 and TRBJ1-2; D is ambiguous. Germline CDR1 and CDR2: SEHNR and FQNEAQ (reference sequence). The CDR3 contains 13 residues. V shed 5 bases and J shed 4 bases, with 11 bases lying between them. CDR3 DNA sequence: TGTGCCAGCAGCCTCGGACTGTCCTATGGCTACACCTTC. Translating gives CASSLGLSYGYTF.

The V and J genes are TRBV4-1 and TRBJ2-1, with 7 bases aligning to TRBD1. This CDR3 spans 17 amino acids. Germline CDR1 MGHRA, CDR2 YSYEKL. After removal of 3 bases from V and 0 bases from J, the junction contained 8 bases not matched to a gene. CDR3 loop: CASSHRVRTGSYNEQFF. CDR3 nucleotide sequence: TGCGCCAGCAGCCACAGAGTGCGGACAGGCTCCTACAATGAGCAGTTCTTC.

The rearrangement uses TRBV7-9 and TRBJ2-5; D is uncertain. V shed 7 bases and J shed 3 bases, with 12 bases lying between them. The CDR3 contains 13 residues. Germline CDR1 is SEHNR and CDR2 is FQNEAQ (reference sequence). The CDR3 DNA is TGTGCCAGCACGTCCAGAGGCAAAGAGACCCAGTACTTC. The encoded protein is CASTSRGKETQYF.

This clone appeared once. The chain uses TRBV5-1 and TRBJ2-4, with 9 bases matching TRBD1. The germline CDR1 and CDR2 sequences are SGHRS and YFSETQ. The CDR3 extends over 18 amino acids. The junction had 10 bases not matched to a gene; V was cut back by 2 bases and J by 1 base. CDR3 bases: TGCGCCAGCAGCTTCACGGGGACAGGGTTGATGGCCAAAAACATTCAGTACTTC. It translates to CASSFTGTGLMAKNIQYF. Complete variable domain (other parts from reference TRBV5-1 and TRBJ2-4): KAGVTQTPRYLIKTRGQQVTLSCSPISGHRSVSWYQQTPGQGLQFLFEYFSETQRNKGNFPGRFSGRQFSNSRSEMNVSTLELGDSALYLCASSFTGTGLMAKNIQYFGAGTRLSVL.

The gene calls are TRBV5-1 and TRBJ1-6; possible D gene TRBD1, 6 bases. The V end was cut by 1 base, the J end by 8 bases, with 13 bases between. In germline, CDR1 is SGHRS, CDR2 YFSETQ. The CDR3 totals 15 residues. The CDR3 reads CASSLTGLPDSPLHF. The CDR3 nucleotides read TGCGCCAGCAGCTTGACAGGGTTACCCGATTCACCCCTCCACTTT.

The chain is built from TRBV30 and TRBJ2-7, with 11 bases that match TRBD2. In germline, CDR1 is GTSNPN, CDR2 SVGIG (reference sequence). This CDR3 is 14 amino acids long. V was clipped by 5 bases and J by 4 bases; unmatched bases: 7. CDR3 nucleotides: TGTGCCTGGTCTCTCGCTAGCGGGAGGTACGAGCAGTACTTC. Translating gives CAWSLASGRYEQYF.

This clone was observed once. This chain joins TRBV30 and TRBJ2-1; TRBD2 aligns across 8 bases. The junction had 17 bases not matched to a gene; V was cut back by 7 bases and J by 15 bases. Germline V gene data show CDR1 as GTSNPN and CDR2 as SVGIG (reference sequence). The CDR3 is made up of 13 amino acids. CDR3 nucleotide sequence: TGTGCCTCTTCCTCCCAAAGCGGGAGCTTGCTGTTCTTC. Amino acid sequence: CASSSQSGSLLFF. The variable domain in full, completed from reference TRBV30 and TRBJ2-1, reads SQTIHQWPATLVQPVGSPLSLECTVEGTSNPNLYWYRQAAGRGLQLLFYSVGIGQISSEVPQNLSASRPQDRQFILSSKKLLLSDSGFYLCASSSQSGSLLFFGPGTRLTVL.

The V gene is TRBV7-2, the J gene TRBJ2-7, with D maybe TRBD2 (6 bases). The CDR3 totals 13 residues. V was shortened by 5 bases and J by 4 bases, with 12 bases between the two germline ends. CDR1 is SGHTA, CDR2 FQGNSA, per germline. The CDR3 DNA is TGTGCCAGCAGCCCCGGGAGACAGTACGAGCAGTACTTC. This translates into CASSPGRQYEQYF.

Only a few counts were recorded for this clone. The gene calls are TRBV28 and TRBJ1-4; D call uncertain. CDR1 and CDR2 from the germline V gene are MDHEN and SYDVKM. The CDR3 totals 14 residues. Between the trimmed V and J ends, which lost 3 bases and 5 bases, there was a span of 10 bases. The CDR3 DNA is TGTGCCAGCAGTTTCAGTGGAGGGAATGAAAAACTGTTTTTT. Translated, it gives CASSFSGGNEKLFF.

The sample holds one count of this clone. The rearrangement uses TRBV6-6 and TRBJ1-2; 11 bases align to TRBD1. With 6 bases clipped from V and 7 bases from J, the junction kept 7 bases outside the gene matches. This CDR3 is 14 amino acids long. CDR1 is MNHNY and CDR2 is SVGAGI in the germline V gene (reference sequence). CDR3 loop: CASRSGQGARGYTF. In nucleotides, the CDR3 is TGTGCCAGCAGAAGCGGACAGGGGGCCCGTGGCTACACCTTC.

A few counts support this clone. The genes are TRBV6-5 and TRBJ1-5; no definite D call. Trimming pared 8 bases from V and 4 bases from J, leaving 18 bases between. CDR1 MNHEY and CDR2 SVGAGI come from the germline V gene. This CDR3 region has 15 residues. DNA for the CDR3: TGTGCCAGCTCCGCTTACTGGTCCCTTAATCAGCCCCAGCATTTT. Translating it yields CASSAYWSLNQPQHF.

The rearrangement links TRBV30 to TRBJ2-2; no firm D call. The CDR3 extends over 15 amino acids. The ends were cut back, 0 bases at V and 3 bases at J, with 11 bases in the middle. Germline assignment: CDR1 GTSNPN and CDR2 SVGIG (reference sequence). The DNA of the CDR3 is TGTGCCTGGAGTGTAGTTGACATGCACACCGGGGAGCTGTTTTTT. This gives the protein CAWSVVDMHTGELFF.

The V call is TRBV6-5, the J call TRBJ1-6, with TRBD1 matching over 7 bases. The length of the CDR3 is 15 residues. The germline gives CDR1 MNHEY, CDR2 SVGAGI. V was pared by 2 bases and J by 9 bases, with 7 bases of the junction left unmatched. The CDR3 DNA is TGTGCCAGCAGTTACACCGACAGGGTCCCTTCACCCCTCCACTTT. As protein: CASSYTDRVPSPLHF.

The CDR3: CASRRTGGFGELFF. The CDR3 DNA reads as TGTGCCAGCCGCAGGACAGGGGGCTTCGGGGAGCTGTTTTTT. The chain combines TRBV7-9 with TRBJ2-2, with 11 positions matching TRBD1. The CDR3 length is 14 residues. V lost 8 bases and J lost 7; bases outside the gene matches: 6. CDR1 SEHNR and CDR2 FQNEAQ come from the germline V gene (reference sequence).

CDR3 residues: CASRPREGFNGELFF. CDR3 bases: TGTGCCAGCAGACCACGGGAGGGGTTTAACGGGGAGCTGTTTTTT. The rearrangement uses TRBV7-9 and TRBJ2-2; 8 bases fit TRBD2. This CDR3 has 15 residues. The germline V gene encodes CDR1 SEHNR and CDR2 FQNEAQ (reference sequence). Germline trimming cut 6 bases from V and 7 bases from J; bases unmatched to any gene: 10.

The gene calls are TRBV5-4 and TRBJ1-1, with D unclear. Trimming took 4 bases from V and 3 from J, leaving 13 bases between them. Germline CDR1 reads SGHNT; CDR2 reads YYREEE (reference sequence). The CDR3 covers 14 residues. CDR3 nucleotide sequence: TGTGCCAGCAGCCCGAGATATTTAGACACTGAAGCTTTCTTT. This gives the protein CASSPRYLDTEAFF. Based on the CDR3 plus reference TRBV5-4 and TRBJ1-1, the full variable domain is ETGVTQSPTHLIKTRGQQVTLRCSSQSGHNTVSWYQQALGQGPQFIFQYYREEENGRGNFPPRFSGLQFPNYSSELNVNALELDDSALYLCASSPRYLDTEAFFGQGTRLTVV.

The V and J genes are TRBV5-1 and TRBJ1-6, with TRBD1 as a possible D gene (6 bases). CDR1 SGHRS and CDR2 YFSETQ come from the germline V gene. V lost 0 bases and J 6 bases, leaving 13 bases between the germline ends. The CDR3 spans 16 residues. CDR3 coding DNA: TGCGCCAGCAGCTTGGGCGCGACAGGTGTTAATTCACCCCTCCACTTT. This translates into CASSLGATGVNSPLHF.

The gene calls are TRBV30 and TRBJ1-1; 10 bases line up with TRBD1. The trim removed 3 bases at V and 3 bases at J, leaving 13 bases unmatched. CDR1 is GTSNPN, CDR2 SVGIG, per germline (reference sequence). The CDR3 covers 17 residues. For the CDR3, the DNA is TGTGCCTGGAGCCCGGGACAGGGGATCTTGGGGCACACTGAAGCTTTCTTT. It encodes CAWSPGQGILGHTEAFF.

The chain has TRBV7-2 and TRBJ1-1; the D is unclear. CDR3 length equals 13 residues. The germline V gene encodes CDR1 SGHTA and CDR2 FQGNSA. With 2 bases removed from V and 1 base from J, the gap between germline ends came to 5 bases. Here the CDR3 DNA reads TGTGCCAGCAGCTTACGAGCGAACACTGAAGCTTTCTTT. Translation gives CASSLRANTEAFF.

This CDR3 is CASSPGGVGEQYF. Here the CDR3 DNA reads TGTGCCAGCAGCCCGGGAGGGGTCGGCGAGCAGTACTTC. The rearrangement joins TRBV5-4 to TRBJ2-7; 8 bases match TRBD2. V was clipped by 4 bases and J by 6 bases; unmatched bases: 6. The CDR3 covers 13 residues. Germline V gene data show CDR1 as SGHNT and CDR2 as YYREEE (reference sequence).

The CDR3 region has the DNA TGTGCCAGCGGGTTCCCCAGGGCCCTAGCCTATAATTCACCCCTCCACTTT. Translation gives CASGFPRALAYNSPLHF. This rearrangement joins TRBV7-2 to TRBJ1-6; D is possibly TRBD1 (5 bases). The CDR3 extends over 17 amino acids. CDR1 and CDR2 (germline): SGHTA, FQGNSA. The V and J ends lost 8 bases and 2 bases respectively, with 19 bases between them.

The rearrangement uses TRBV5-1 and TRBJ1-6; no reliable D call. CDR1 and CDR2 from the germline V gene are SGHRS and YFSETQ. The CDR3 sequence is 16 residues long. V lost 0 bases and J 4 bases, leaving 11 bases between the germline ends. The CDR3 spells CASSLVSMRYNSPLHF. DNA for the CDR3: TGCGCCAGCAGCTTGGTGTCGATGAGGTATAATTCACCCCTCCACTTT.